The T cell receptor (beta chain) described here comes from a study of identical twins. General study findings and limits: The study found weaker excess twin sharing in beta out-of-frame sequences.

This CDR3 is 16 amino acids long. V lost 6 bases to trimming and J lost 5 bases; unmatched junction nucleotides: 9. Carrying unique molecular identifiers, the cDNA also gained a universal primer site through template switching. TCRdb passed the 5' RACE reads through MiXCR, listing each CDR3 protein once. The sample lists hundreds of thousands of distinct CDR3 sequences; about 20% were seen once. Of note for this clonotype: The target antigen is unknown.

In addition, the sample was reused for a study of T cells expressing NK-cell markers. Turning to that study: According to the study, TCR beta repertoires originated from sorted CD3+CD56+NKG2C+, CD3+CD56+NKG2C- and CD3+CD56-NKG2C+ T cells. About 1.0-8% of CD8+ T cells in roughly six donors belonged to dominant NKG2C+ clonotypes.

Sample: PBMCs. The gene calls are TRBV12-3 or TRBV12-4 and TRBJ2-5; 13 bases align to TRBD2. This receptor was identified in a woman in her late teens or twenties in good health. CDR3 region: CASRRQPGLAGETQYF. DNA of the CDR3: TGTGCCAGCAGAAGACAACCGGGACTAGCGGGGGAGACCCAGTACTTC.